This T cell receptor beta chain stems from a study of neurological immune-mediated disorders. General study points: Phylogenetic analysis grouped 18 of 34 multiple sclerosis patients' repertoires together, suggesting a possible repertoire signature.

5'RACE with 10-nucleotide random UMIs produced the cDNA. Every sequencing run produced over 200 million TCR-beta sequences that came from 15-18 subjects. TCRdb analysed the 5' RACE reads with MiXCR anew, one entry per CDR3 protein. The sample holds tens of thousands of distinct CDR3 sequences, under 4.5% seen once. This clonotype occurred many times. The antigen is undetermined. Sequence at one end of the junction differs from germline and may be a read error. The time point denotes: longitudinal time-point 3. The sequenced material came from PBMCs. The receptor was isolated from a woman in her fifties or sixties with multiple sclerosis.

In DNA form, the CDR3 reads TGTGCCAGCACCTTGGGAGGAGACTATGGCTACACCTTC. Translation gives CASTLGGDYGYTF. The rearrangement uses TRBV5-6 and TRBJ1-2; D unresolved. The germline gives CDR1 SGHDT, CDR2 YYEEEE. CDR3 length equals 13 residues. Together with reference TRBV5-6 and TRBJ1-2, the CDR3 gives the full variable domain: DAGVTQSPTHLIKTRGQQVTLRCSPKSGHDTVSWYQQALGQGPQFIFQYYEEEERQRGNFPDRFSGHQFPNYSSELNVNALLLGDSALYLCASTLGGDYGYTFGSGTRLTVV.